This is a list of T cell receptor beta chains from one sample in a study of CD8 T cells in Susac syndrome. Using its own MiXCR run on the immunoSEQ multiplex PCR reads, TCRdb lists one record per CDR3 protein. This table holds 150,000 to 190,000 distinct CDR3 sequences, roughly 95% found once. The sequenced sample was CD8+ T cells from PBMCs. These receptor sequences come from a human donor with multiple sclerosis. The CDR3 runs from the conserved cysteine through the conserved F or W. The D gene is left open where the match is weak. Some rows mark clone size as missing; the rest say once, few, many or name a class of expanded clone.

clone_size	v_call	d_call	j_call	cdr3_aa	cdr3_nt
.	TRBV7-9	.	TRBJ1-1	CASSLSWEAFF	TGTGCCAGCAGCTTATCGTGGGAAGCTTTCTTT
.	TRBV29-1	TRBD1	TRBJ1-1	CSVELGQLEAFF	TGCAGCGTTGAACTGGGACAGCTAGAAGCTTTCTTT
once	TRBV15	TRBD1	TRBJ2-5	CATSSRPDRGLLSQYF	TGTGCCACCAGCAGTAGACCCGACAGGGGGCTCTTGTCCCAGTACTTC
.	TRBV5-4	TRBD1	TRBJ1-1	CASSWETGGTEAFF	TGTGCCAGCAGCTGGGAGACAGGGGGCACTGAAGCTTTCTTT
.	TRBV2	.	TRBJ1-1	CASRRNTEAFF	TGTGCCAGTCGAAGGAACACTGAAGCTTTCTTT
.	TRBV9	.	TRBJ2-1	CASSKAPWDSPHEQFF	TGTGCCAGCAGCAAAGCCCCGTGGGACTCCCCCCATGAGCAGTTCTTC
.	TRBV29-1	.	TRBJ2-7	CSVEEQGPYEQYF	TGCAGCGTTGAAGAGCAGGGACCCTACGAGCAGTACTTC
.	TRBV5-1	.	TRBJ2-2	CASSFSTGELFF	TGCGCCAGCAGCTTTAGCACCGGGGAGCTGTTTTTT
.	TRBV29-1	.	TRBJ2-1	CSVEIQGSYSYNEQFF	TGCAGCGTTGAAATCCAGGGCTCCTACTCCTACAATGAGCAGTTCTTC
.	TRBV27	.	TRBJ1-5	CASSPVYIDQPQHF	TGTGCCAGCAGCCCCGTTTACATAGATCAGCCCCAGCATTTT
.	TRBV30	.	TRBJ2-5	CAWSERLKETQYF	TGTGCCTGGAGTGAAAGGCTAAAAGAGACCCAGTACTTC
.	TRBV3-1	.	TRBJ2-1	CASSQVVVSRSSYNEQFF	TGTGCCAGCAGCCAAGTTGTAGTGTCCAGAAGTTCCTACAATGAGCAGTTCTTC